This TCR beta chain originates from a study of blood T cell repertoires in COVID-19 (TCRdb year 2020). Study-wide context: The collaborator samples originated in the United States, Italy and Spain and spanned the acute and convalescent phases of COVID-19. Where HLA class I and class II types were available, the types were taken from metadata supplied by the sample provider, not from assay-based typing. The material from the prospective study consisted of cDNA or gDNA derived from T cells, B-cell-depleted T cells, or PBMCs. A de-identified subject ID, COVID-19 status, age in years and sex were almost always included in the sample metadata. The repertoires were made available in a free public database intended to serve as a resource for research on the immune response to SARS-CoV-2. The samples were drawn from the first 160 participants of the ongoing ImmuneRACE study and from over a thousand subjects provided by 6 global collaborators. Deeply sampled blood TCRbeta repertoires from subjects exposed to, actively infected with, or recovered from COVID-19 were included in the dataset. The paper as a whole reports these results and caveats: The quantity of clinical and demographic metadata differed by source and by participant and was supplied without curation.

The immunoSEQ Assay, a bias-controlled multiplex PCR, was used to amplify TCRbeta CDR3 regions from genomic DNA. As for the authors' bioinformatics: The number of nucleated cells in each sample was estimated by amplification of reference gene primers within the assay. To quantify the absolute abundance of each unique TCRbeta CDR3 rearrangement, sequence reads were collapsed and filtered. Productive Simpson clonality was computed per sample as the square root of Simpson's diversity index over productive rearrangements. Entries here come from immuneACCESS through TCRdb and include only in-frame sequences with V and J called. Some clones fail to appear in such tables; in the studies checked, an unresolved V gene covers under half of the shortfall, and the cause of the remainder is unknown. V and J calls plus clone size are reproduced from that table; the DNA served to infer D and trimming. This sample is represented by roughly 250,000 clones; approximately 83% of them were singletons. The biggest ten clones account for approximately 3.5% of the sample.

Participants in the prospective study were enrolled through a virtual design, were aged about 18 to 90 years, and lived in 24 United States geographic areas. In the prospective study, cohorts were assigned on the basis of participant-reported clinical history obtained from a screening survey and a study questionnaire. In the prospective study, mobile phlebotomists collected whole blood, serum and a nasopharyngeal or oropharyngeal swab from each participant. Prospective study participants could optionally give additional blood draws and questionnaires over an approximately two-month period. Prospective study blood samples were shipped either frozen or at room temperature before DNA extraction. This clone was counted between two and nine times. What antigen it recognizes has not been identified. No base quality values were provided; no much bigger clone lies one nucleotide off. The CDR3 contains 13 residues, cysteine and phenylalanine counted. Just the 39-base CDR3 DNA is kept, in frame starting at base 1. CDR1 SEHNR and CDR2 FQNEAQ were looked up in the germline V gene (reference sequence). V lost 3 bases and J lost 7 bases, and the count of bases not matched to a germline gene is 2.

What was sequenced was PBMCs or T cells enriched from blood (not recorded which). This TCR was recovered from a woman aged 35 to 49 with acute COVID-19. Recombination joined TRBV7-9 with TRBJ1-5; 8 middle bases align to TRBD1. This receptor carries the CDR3 CASSLGTGQPQHF. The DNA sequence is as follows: TGTGCCAGCAGCTTGGGGACAGGCCAGCCCCAGCATTTT.